This TCR beta chain emerged from a study of blood T cell repertoires in COVID-19. Looking at the study overall: PBMCs, B-cell-depleted T cells, or T cells provided the cDNA or gDNA that made up the material.

This CDR3 spans 15 amino acids. V dropped 3 bases and J dropped 2 bases, with 12 bases sitting between them. CDR1 and CDR2 (germline): SGHDT, YYEEEE. This table comes from immunoSEQ multiplex PCR, and its TCRdb copy is limited to in-frame clones, with some not included. The sample carries 180,000 or so clones, more than 65% recorded once. The TCR sequence derives from a human donor with acute or convalescent COVID-19. The donor label of this sample is uncertain. Material for sequencing was peripheral blood. The genes are TRBV5-6 and TRBJ2-1; D may be TRBD2 (6 bases). DNA for the CDR3: TGTGCCAGCAGCTGGGGACTGGCCGCCTACAATGAGCAGTTCTTC. This gives the protein CASSWGLAAYNEQFF.